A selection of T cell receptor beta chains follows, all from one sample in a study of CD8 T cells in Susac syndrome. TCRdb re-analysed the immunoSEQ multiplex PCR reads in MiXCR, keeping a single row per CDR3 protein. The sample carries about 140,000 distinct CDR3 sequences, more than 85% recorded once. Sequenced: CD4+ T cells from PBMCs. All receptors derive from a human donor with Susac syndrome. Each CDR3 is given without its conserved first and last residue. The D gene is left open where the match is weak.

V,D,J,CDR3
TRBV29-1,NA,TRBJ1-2,SVLTGIHNYGYT
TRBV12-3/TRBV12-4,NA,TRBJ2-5,ASSLRAALTQY
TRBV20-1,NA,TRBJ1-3,SATDLGNTIY
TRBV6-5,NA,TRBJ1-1,ASSYGGMTF
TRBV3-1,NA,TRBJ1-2,ASSQIAGSGYT
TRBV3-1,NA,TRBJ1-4,ASSHETIYVSTNEKLF
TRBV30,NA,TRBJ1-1,AWGTEAF
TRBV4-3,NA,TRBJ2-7,ASSQEGTANEQY
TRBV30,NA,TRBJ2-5,AWSGGQTQY
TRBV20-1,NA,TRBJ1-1,SANRDPNTEAF
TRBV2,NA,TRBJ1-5,ASSEALSNQPQH
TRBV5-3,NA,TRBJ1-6,ARSWPMDSPLH
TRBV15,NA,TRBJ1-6,ATSRDRTDNSPLH
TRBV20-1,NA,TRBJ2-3,SARDRFRGSTDTQY
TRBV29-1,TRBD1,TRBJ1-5,SAGTGDSNQPQH
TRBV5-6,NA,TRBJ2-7,ASGTSVAYEQY
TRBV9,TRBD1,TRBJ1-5,ASSGPGQAQPQH
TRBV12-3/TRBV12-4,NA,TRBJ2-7,ASSRQVHEQY
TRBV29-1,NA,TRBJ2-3,SVEITDTQY
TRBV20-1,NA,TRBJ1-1,SARDTGFGEAF
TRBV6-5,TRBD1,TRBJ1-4,ASSYSFSGGGSGEKLF
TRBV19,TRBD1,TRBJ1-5,ASSRDRGFDQPQH
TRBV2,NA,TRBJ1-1,ASLREGNTEAF
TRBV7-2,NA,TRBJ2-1,ASKHTGTGYNEQF
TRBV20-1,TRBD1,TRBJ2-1,SAGQGSNEQF
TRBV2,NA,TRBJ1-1,ASCAEDTEAF